Presented here are 31 T cell receptor beta chains from one specimen sequenced in a study of cytomegalovirus exposure and HLA in healthy donors. In the PCR, 60 Vbeta and 13 Jbeta primers were used. Sequenced by immunoSEQ multiplex PCR; TCRdb stores in-frame clones only, minus some. The sample has some 200,000 clones, 62% seen once. What was sequenced was PBMCs. Source of these receptors: a man aged 35 to 55 in good health and CMV-seronegative.

The count of this clone is one. This chain joins TRBV11-3 and TRBJ2-7, with D unresolved. V gave up 3 bases and J gave up 7 bases, with 13 bases separating them. The germline V gene encodes CDR1 SGHNT and CDR2 YENEEA. The CDR3 sequence is 13 residues long. CDR3 bases: TGTGCCAGCAGCTTGTCGTATAGAGAGGAGCAGTACTTC. It encodes CASSLSYREEQYF.

The gene calls are TRBV19 and TRBJ2-2; 12 bases line up with TRBD2. With V trimmed by 5 bases and J by 3 bases, 7 bases remained unmatched. The CDR3 runs to 17 residues. Germline lookup yields CDR1 LNHDA and CDR2 SQIVND (reference sequence). The CDR3 sequence: CASSLAGGRLDTGELFF. The CDR3 DNA is TGTGCCAGTAGTCTAGCGGGGGGGCGACTGGACACCGGGGAGCTGTTTTTT. The full variable domain, completed using reference TRBV19 and TRBJ2-2, is DGGITQSPKYLFRKEGQNVTLSCEQNLNHDAMYWYRQDPGQGLRLIYYSQIVNDFQKGDIAEGYSVSREKKESFPLTVTSAQKNPTAFYLCASSLAGGRLDTGELFFGEGSRLTVL.

The sample holds a few counts of this clone. The chain joins TRBV11-2 to TRBJ2-7; 7 nucleotides align to TRBD2. Germline V gene data show CDR1 as SGHAT and CDR2 as FQNNGV. V lost 0 bases to trimming and J lost 2 bases; unmatched junction nucleotides: 4. This CDR3 is built from 15 residues. In DNA form, the CDR3 reads TGTGCCAGCAGCTTAGAGATGGGAGGGGCCTACGAGCAGTACTTC. As protein: CASSLEMGGAYEQYF.

This clone was counted only a few times. The germline gene is not matched at one end of the junction; a read error may be the cause. The CDR3 coding sequence is TGTTCCAGCAGCTCCTACGGGGGGCGAGGGACTGAAGCTTTCTTT. Its protein product is CSSSSYGGRGTEAFF. The J gene is TRBJ1-1, the V gene TRBV7-9, with a possible D match to TRBD1 (6 bases). The CDR3 loop spans 15 amino acids. Germline CDR1 and CDR2: SEHNR and FQNEAQ (reference sequence).

The CDR3 nucleotides are TGTGCCAGCAGTTCTGTTTGGGGGGGGATCCCCAATGAGCAGTTCTTC. Translated, it gives CASSSVWGGIPNEQFF. This chain joins TRBV28 and TRBJ2-1; 7 nucleotides match TRBD2. Germline lookup yields CDR1 MDHEN and CDR2 SYDVKM. The V gene end was trimmed by 4 bases and the J gene end by 6 bases; junction bases not matched to a gene: 12. This CDR3 spans 16 amino acids.

This chain links TRBV29-1 with TRBJ1-1; D is unclear. The CDR3 spans 13 residues. The germline V gene encodes CDR1 SQVTM and CDR2 ANQGSEA. The ends were cut back, 3 bases at V and 0 bases at J, with 8 bases in the middle. Here the CDR3 reads CSVESPLNTEAFF. CDR3 nucleotides: TGCAGCGTTGAGAGTCCCTTGAACACTGAAGCTTTCTTT.

The rearrangement joins TRBV7-3 to TRBJ2-3; weak D call: TRBD1 (5 bases). The CDR3 has 15 residues. V was pared by 0 bases and J by 6 bases, with 13 bases between. Germline lookup yields CDR1 SGHTA and CDR2 FQGTGA. CDR3 loop: CASSLTQGRSDTQYF. The CDR3, as DNA: TGTGCCAGCAGCTTAACGCAGGGTAGAAGTGATACGCAGTATTTT.

The table lists this clone with a few counts. V and J are TRBV7-9 and TRBJ2-7, with D possibly TRBD2 on 5 matching bases. CDR1 is SEHNR and CDR2 is FQNEAQ in the germline V gene (reference sequence). This CDR3 comprises 13 residues. Trimming removed 2 bases at V and 7 bases at J, with 12 bases between. The CDR3 spells CASSLSGSFEQYF. The CDR3, as DNA: TGTGCCAGCAGCTTAAGTGGGAGCTTTGAGCAGTACTTC.

This sequence joins TRBV7-8 and TRBJ2-2; 9 bases fit TRBD1. Trimming cost V 2 bases and J 4 bases; bases outside gene matches: 14. Germline V lookup: CDR1 SGHVS, CDR2 FQNEAQ. The CDR3 covers 19 residues. The CDR3 nucleotides read TGTGCCAGCAGCTTACCATCCCGGGACAGGGCCCTGGGCACCGGGGAGCTGTTTTTT. Translation: CASSLPSRDRALGTGELFF.

This rearrangement joins TRBV5-4 to TRBJ2-7, with 11 bases lining up with TRBD2. The length of the CDR3 is 15 residues. J lost 3 bases, V lost 0 bases, and 2 bases had no gene match. The germline V gene has CDR1 SGHNT and CDR2 YYREEE (reference sequence). The CDR3 DNA reads TGTGCCAGCAGCTTGGAGACTAGCGGGATCTACGAGCAGTACTTC. Translating gives CASSLETSGIYEQYF.

This clone was observed a single time. The chain couples TRBV5-1 to TRBJ2-7; 7 bases line up with TRBD1. Germline CDR1 and CDR2: SGHRS and YFSETQ. The ends lost 4 bases at V and 4 bases at J; junction bases unmatched: 2. This CDR3 region has 12 residues. Here the CDR3 reads CASSRQGYEQYF. CDR3 bases: TGCGCCAGCAGCCGACAGGGTTACGAGCAGTACTTC.

The rearrangement joins TRBV10-3 to TRBJ1-2; TRBD1 matches 12 bases. CDR3 length equals 17 residues. V lost 0 bases and J lost 3; bases outside the gene matches: 5. Germline V gives CDR1 ENHRY, CDR2 SYGVKD. The CDR3 here is CAISESIGTGGDYGYTF. CDR3 nucleotides: TGTGCCATCAGTGAGTCGATTGGGACAGGGGGCGACTATGGCTACACCTTC.

V is TRBV7-2 and J is TRBJ2-1; D unclear. From germline, CDR1 is SGHTA and CDR2 FQGNSA. The CDR3 has 11 residues. The V end lost 5 bases, the J end lost 8 bases, and 7 bases lay between the germline ends. The CDR3 protein is CASSLIDEQFF. CDR3 in DNA: TGTGCCAGCAGCCTAATCGATGAGCAGTTCTTC.

This clone has only a few counts. The chain has TRBV5-1 and TRBJ2-3, with 13 bases identical to TRBD2. V shed 0 bases and J 0 bases; nucleotides not matched to a gene: 7. The CDR3 has 19 residues. Germline CDR1 reads SGHRS; CDR2 reads YFSETQ. The CDR3 sequence: CASSLAWTSGGLSTDTQYF. As DNA, the CDR3 is TGCGCCAGCAGCTTGGCCTGGACTAGCGGGGGCCTAAGCACAGATACGCAGTATTTT.

This clone was counted a few times. V gene TRBV7-2 combines with J gene TRBJ2-7; D possibly corresponds to TRBD1 (7 bases). Germline CDR1 and CDR2: SGHTA and FQGNSA. The CDR3 covers 16 residues. V dropped 3 bases and J dropped 2 bases, with 17 bases sitting between them. The CDR3 protein is CASSFSPGGSTYEQYF. DNA for the CDR3: TGTGCCAGCAGCTTTAGTCCAGGGGGGAGTACCTACGAGCAGTACTTC.

The chain couples TRBV2 to TRBJ2-7, with D perhaps TRBD2 (6 bases). Germline V CDR1 and CDR2: SNHLY, FYNNEI. Trimming removed 4 bases at V and 7 bases at J, with 11 bases between. CDR3 length equals 12 residues. This CDR3 is CASSVGGREQYF. The CDR3 DNA is TGTGCCAGCAGTGTAGGAGGGCGAGAGCAGTACTTC.

The chain uses TRBV30 and TRBJ2-6, with 7 bases aligning to TRBD1. The CDR3 is 19 residues long. Germline lookup yields CDR1 GTSNPN and CDR2 SVGIG (reference sequence). With V trimmed by 3 bases and J by 1 base, 15 bases remained unmatched. CDR3 amino acids: CAWSARGEGAGSGANVLTF. DNA of the CDR3: TGTGCCTGGAGCGCCAGGGGAGAGGGGGCGGGTTCTGGGGCCAACGTCCTGACTTTC.

The chain employs TRBV5-3 and TRBJ1-2; D is unclear. TRBV5-3 qualifies as an ORF whose function is uncertain. The CDR3 loop spans 13 amino acids. Trimming left V 2 bases short and J 2 bases short, with 7 bases between. The CDR3 reads CARSFLANYGYTF. CDR3 nucleotides: TGTGCCAGAAGCTTCCTGGCCAACTATGGCTACACCTTC.

The chain couples TRBV14 to TRBJ2-5, with 9 positions matching TRBD1. The CDR3 spans 15 residues. The germline CDR1 and CDR2 sequences are SGHDN and FVKESK. Losses at the gene ends were 0 bases for V and 5 bases for J; bases not matched to a gene: 4. CDR3 in amino acids: CASSQDGTGWETQYF. CDR3 bases: TGTGCCAGCAGCCAAGATGGGACAGGGTGGGAGACCCAGTACTTC.

This clone appeared a few times. A junction end diverges from the germline sequence, so it may reflect a read error. The chain joins TRBV7-9 to TRBJ2-7; tentative D call: TRBD2 (7 bases). Germline V gene data show CDR1 as SEHNR and CDR2 as FQNEAQ (reference sequence). The CDR3 consists of 16 residues. CDR3 coding DNA: TGTTCCAGCAGCTTTAGGCCGGGGGGCGATTCCTACGAGCAGTACTTC. Amino acids: CSSSFRPGGDSYEQYF.

The chain couples TRBV7-9 to TRBJ1-5; a possible D gene is TRBD1 (6 bases). The CDR3 covers 14 residues. V gave up 6 bases and J gave up 0 bases, with 9 bases separating them. The germline gives CDR1 SEHNR, CDR2 FQNEAQ (reference sequence). The CDR3 bases are TGTGCCAGCAGGCCAGGGGATAGCAATCAGCCCCAGCATTTT. It codes for CASRPGDSNQPQHF. Using reference TRBV7-9 and TRBJ1-5 for the parts outside the CDR3, the full variable domain is DTGVSQNPRHKITKRGQNVTFRCDPISEHNRLYWYRQTLGQGPEFLTYFQNEAQLEKSRLLSDRFSAERPKGSFSTLEIQRTEQGDSAMYLCASRPGDSNQPQHFGDGTRLSIL.

The V and J genes are TRBV19 and TRBJ1-3; D is undetermined. The germline gives CDR1 LNHDA, CDR2 SQIVND (reference sequence). The CDR3 is made up of 17 amino acids. V shed 2 bases and J shed 3 bases, with 17 bases lying between them. The CDR3 nucleotides read TGTGCCAGTAGTATAAACGCCGGGAACGATTTTGGAAACACCATATATTTT. Protein sequence: CASSINAGNDFGNTIYF.

The chain is built from TRBV4-3 and TRBJ2-1; TRBD1 agrees at 9 bases. Losses at the gene ends were 8 bases for V and 5 bases for J; bases not matched to a gene: 7. The CDR3 is made up of 14 amino acids. Germline V gene sequence: CDR1 LGHNA, CDR2 YSLEER. The CDR3 loop reads CASRRTGDDNEQFF. The CDR3 coding sequence is TGCGCCAGCCGACGGACAGGGGACGACAATGAGCAGTTCTTC.

The rearrangement uses TRBV30 and TRBJ2-2; 13 nucleotides match TRBD2. The ends lost 7 bases at V and 3 bases at J; junction bases unmatched: 11. CDR1 is GTSNPN and CDR2 is SVGIG in the germline V gene (reference sequence). The length of the CDR3 is 17 residues. The CDR3 DNA reads TGTGCCTCGCCCGTGTCGGGACTAGCGGGGTACACCGGGGAGCTGTTTTTT. Translating gives CASPVSGLAGYTGELFF.

This clone occurred once. This chain connects TRBV28 to TRBJ2-4; maybe TRBD1 (5 bases). The V end was cut by 5 bases, the J end by 6 bases, with 20 bases between. Germline V gene sequence: CDR1 MDHEN, CDR2 SYDVKM. This CDR3 has 16 residues. CDR3 bases: TGTGCCAGCAGTCCCCCGACAGCCCGTGCGCTAAACATTCAGTACTTC. Residues: CASSPPTARALNIQYF.

This clone was detected only a few times. The CDR3 bases are TGTGCCAGCTCACCCTTGGGGGCCGATAATTCACCCCTCCACTTT. Its translation is CASSPLGADNSPLHF. The J gene is TRBJ1-6, the V gene TRBV18; possible D gene TRBD1, 6 bases. The CDR3 covers 15 residues. The germline CDR1 and CDR2 sequences are KGHSH and LQKENI. Trimming pared 3 bases from V and 5 bases from J, leaving 11 bases between.

V usage is TRBV19 and J usage is TRBJ2-4, with TRBD2 identical over 14 bases. The V segment lost 10 bases and the J segment 9 bases; nucleotides outside the gene matches: 8. This CDR3 spans 14 amino acids. Germline lookup yields CDR1 LNHDA and CDR2 SQIVND (reference sequence). CDR3 coding DNA: TGTGCCACCGAGACTGGGACTAGCGGGGGCATTCAGTACTTC. This codes for CATETGTSGGIQYF. The entire variable domain, with the rest obtained from reference TRBV19 and TRBJ2-4, is as follows: DGGITQSPKYLFRKEGQNVTLSCEQNLNHDAMYWYRQDPGQGLRLIYYSQIVNDFQKGDIAEGYSVSREKKESFPLTVTSAQKNPTAFYLCATETGTSGGIQYFGAGTRLSVL.

This clone is a singleton in its sample. This chain joins TRBV6-5 and TRBJ1-5; D is unclear. Trimming took 5 bases from V and 7 from J, leaving 12 bases between them. Looked up from germline, CDR1 is MNHEY and CDR2 is SVGAGI. This CDR3 contains 13 residues. The CDR3 sequence: CASSQRVGQPQHF. CDR3 DNA sequence: TGTGCCAGCAGTCAGAGGGTTGGGCAGCCCCAGCATTTT.

The rearrangement joins TRBV7-3 to TRBJ2-1, with 10 bases matching TRBD2. V lost 5 bases and J lost 6; bases outside the gene matches: 4. CDR1 is SGHTA, CDR2 FQGTGA, per germline. The CDR3 runs to 14 residues. This CDR3 reads CASSRSGRSNEQFF. CDR3 nucleotide sequence: TGTGCCAGCAGCCGTAGCGGGAGGAGCAATGAGCAGTTCTTC.

This clone was picked up a small number of times. Compared with germline, one end of the junction differs, possibly owing to a read error. The chain has TRBV6-6 and TRBJ1-1, with a tentative D call TRBD1 (6 bases). The CDR3 is made up of 13 amino acids. Germline V lookup: CDR1 MNHNY, CDR2 SVGAGI (reference sequence). The CDR3: CATSSAGATEAFF. The CDR3 DNA sequence: TGTGCCACCAGTTCTGCGGGGGCAACTGAAGCTTTCTTT.

The chain employs TRBV5-4 and TRBJ2-5, with TRBD1 matching over 10 bases. The CDR3 sequence is 16 residues long. CDR1 is SGHNT and CDR2 is YYREEE in the germline V gene (reference sequence). V was pared by 1 base and J by 4 bases, with 7 bases of the junction left unmatched. This CDR3 is CASSLQRTGGIETQYF. For the CDR3, the DNA is TGTGCCAGCAGCTTGCAAAGGACAGGGGGGATAGAGACCCAGTACTTC.